The TCR beta chain described here comes from a study of shared clonotypes between healthy human individuals. The data were produced by immunoSEQ multiplex PCR, yet TCRdb's version contains in-frame clones alone and is incomplete. The sample includes roughly 1,000,000 clones, 75% to 80% seen only once; the top ten take roughly 0.65%. This clone came up many times. Other nucleotide sequences from this sample produce the same CDR3. The CDR3 length is 13 residues. Per germline, CDR1 LGHNA and CDR2 YNFKEQ. V lost 4 bases and J lost 8, with 12 bases in between. Material for sequencing was memory CD4+ T cells from PBMCs. The subset here: CD45RA-negative fraction. The clonotype comes from a man aged 18 to 30 in good health. Some clones in this sample may be carry-over from other donors' samples. The chain has TRBV4-2 and TRBJ2-1; maybe TRBD1 (5 bases). The CDR3 DNA sequence: TGTGCCAGCAGCCCTCGCCAGGGCGATGAGCAGTTCTTC. Amino acids: CASSPRQGDEQFF.